These T cell receptor beta chains were read from a single sample in a study of blood T cell repertoires in COVID-19. Profiling relied on immunoSEQ multiplex PCR, and the TCRdb table lists in-frame clones only, not all of them. The data hold roughly 52,000 clones, with about 86% observed a single time. Input material: peripheral blood. The receptors originated from a man between 50 and 59 years old with acute or convalescent COVID-19. The CDR3 runs from the conserved cysteine through the conserved F or W. Fields, in order: J gene, D gene, clone size, V gene, CDR3 protein, CDR3 DNA. The D gene is left open where the match is weak. For some rows the clone size is stated as once, few or many, or as a class when expanded; others skip it.

J: TRBJ2-3; D: TRBD1; size: .; V: TRBV5-1; CDR3: CASSLRTGSTDTQYF; DNA: TGCGCCAGCAGCTTAAGGACAGGGAGCACAGATACGCAGTATTTT
J: TRBJ2-7; D: TRBD2; size: .; V: TRBV7-6; CDR3: CASSFFGGAGEQYF; DNA: TGTGCCAGCAGCTTCTTCGGGGGGGCGGGCGAGCAGTACTTC
J: TRBJ1-2; D: TRBD1; size: few; V: TRBV6-5; CDR3: CASSSGTGAIYGYTF; DNA: TGTGCCAGCAGCTCTGGGACAGGGGCGATCTATGGCTACACCTTC
J: TRBJ2-3; D: TRBD1; size: .; V: TRBV5-4; CDR3: CASSTDRGDTQYF; DNA: TGTGCCAGCAGCACCGACAGGGGAGATACGCAGTATTTT
J: TRBJ1-1; D: .; size: .; V: TRBV18; CDR3: CASSPNLQNTEAFF; DNA: TGTGCCAGCTCACCTAACTTGCAGAACACTGAAGCTTTCTTT
J: TRBJ1-4; D: .; size: .; V: TRBV5-1; CDR3: CASSLDARAATNEKLFF; DNA: TGCGCCAGCAGCTTGGACGCCAGGGCCGCGACTAATGAAAAACTGTTTTTT
J: TRBJ2-1; D: .; size: few; V: TRBV20-1; CDR3: CSASPGVYNEQFF; DNA: TGCAGTGCTAGTCCGGGGGTCTACAATGAGCAGTTCTTC
J: TRBJ1-2; D: .; size: .; V: TRBV5-1; CDR3: CASSLQYGTKDYTF; DNA: TGCGCCAGCAGCCTCCAATACGGGACAAAGGACTACACCTTC
J: TRBJ1-5; D: .; size: .; V: TRBV30; CDR3: CAWSPPDQPQHF; DNA: TGTGCCTGGAGTCCCCCGGATCAGCCCCAGCATTTT
J: TRBJ1-2; D: .; size: .; V: TRBV2; CDR3: CASSAEQGSNYGYTF; DNA: TGTGCCAGCAGTGCAGAACAGGGCTCGAACTATGGCTACACCTTC
J: TRBJ1-4; D: .; size: .; V: TRBV30; CDR3: CAWRFSGSNEKLFF; DNA: TGTGCCTGGAGGTTCAGTGGGAGTAATGAAAAACTGTTTTTT
J: TRBJ2-3; D: TRBD2; size: .; V: TRBV7-3; CDR3: CASSLLAGITDTQYF; DNA: TGTGCCAGCAGCCTTCTAGCGGGGATCACAGATACGCAGTATTTT
J: TRBJ1-5; D: .; size: .; V: TRBV30; CDR3: CAWSLGGGNQPQHF; DNA: TGTGCCTGGAGCCTCGGCGGAGGCAATCAGCCCCAGCATTTT
J: TRBJ1-2; D: TRBD1; size: .; V: TRBV4-1; CDR3: CASNPGGVGYGYTF; DNA: TGCGCCAGCAATCCAGGGGGCGTCGGCTATGGCTACACCTTC
J: TRBJ1-2; D: .; size: .; V: TRBV3-1/TRBV3-2; CDR3: CASSQFWRDGYTF; DNA: TGTGCCAGCAGCCAGTTTTGGCGGGATGGCTACACCTTC
J: TRBJ2-1; D: .; size: few; V: TRBV15; CDR3: CATSTNNEQFF; DNA: TGTGCCACCAGCACAAACAATGAGCAGTTCTTC
J: TRBJ2-1; D: TRBD1; size: .; V: TRBV5-1; CDR3: CASTPGQGAYNEQFF; DNA: TGCGCCAGCACCCCCGGACAGGGGGCCTACAATGAGCAGTTCTTC
J: TRBJ1-1; D: .; size: once; V: TRBV18; CDR3: CASSLPSIENTEAFF; DNA: TGTGCCAGCTCCCTCCCATCGATAGAGAACACTGAAGCTTTCTTT
J: TRBJ1-3; D: TRBD1; size: .; V: TRBV5-6; CDR3: CASSLLTGSRNTIYF; DNA: TGTGCCAGCAGCCTTCTGACAGGGTCCAGAAACACCATATATTTT
J: TRBJ1-1; D: TRBD1; size: few; V: TRBV11-3; CDR3: CASTLSTGVTEAFF; DNA: TGTGCCAGCACCTTATCGACAGGGGTCACTGAAGCTTTCTTT
J: TRBJ2-1; D: TRBD2; size: .; V: TRBV11-3; CDR3: CASSFGVAGGSYNEQFF; DNA: TGTGCCAGCAGCTTTGGGGTAGCGGGAGGATCATACAATGAGCAGTTCTTC
J: TRBJ2-1; D: .; size: .; V: TRBV3-1/TRBV3-2; CDR3: CASSQGVYSGSYNEQFF; DNA: TGTGCCAGCAGCCAAGGAGTCTATAGCGGTTCCTACAATGAGCAGTTCTTC
J: TRBJ2-1; D: TRBD2; size: .; V: TRBV28; CDR3: CASSTLAGGLYNEQFF; DNA: TGTGCCAGCAGTACCCTAGCGGGAGGGCTCTACAATGAGCAGTTCTTC
J: TRBJ2-7; D: TRBD1; size: .; V: TRBV7-9; CDR3: CASSLADRGYEQYF; DNA: TGTGCCAGCAGCTTAGCGGACAGGGGCTACGAGCAGTACTTC
J: TRBJ2-3; D: TRBD2; size: once; V: TRBV5-6; CDR3: CASSGDGDYPTDTQYF; DNA: TGTGCCAGCAGCGGGGATGGGGACTACCCCACAGATACGCAGTATTTT
J: TRBJ1-2; D: .; size: few; V: TRBV2; CDR3: CASRTDTLYGYTF; DNA: TGTGCCAGCAGGACGGACACACTCTATGGCTACACCTTC
J: TRBJ2-7; D: TRBD2; size: .; V: TRBV19; CDR3: CASSISGVSSYEQYF; DNA: TGTGCCAGTAGTATAAGCGGGGTAAGCTCCTACGAGCAGTACTTC
J: TRBJ1-1; D: .; size: .; V: TRBV11-2; CDR3: CASSLEGGLTEAFF; DNA: TGTGCCAGCAGCTTAGAAGGAGGGCTGACTGAAGCTTTCTTT
J: TRBJ2-1; D: .; size: .; V: TRBV7-3; CDR3: CASSTDSNNEQFF; DNA: TGTGCCAGCAGCACGGACTCGAACAATGAGCAGTTCTTC
J: TRBJ1-5; D: TRBD1; size: .; V: TRBV5-1; CDR3: CASSTDRGQPQHF; DNA: TGCGCCAGCAGCACTGACAGGGGGCAGCCCCAGCATTTT
J: TRBJ1-2; D: .; size: once; V: TRBV5-8; CDR3: CASSLGHSNYGYTF; DNA: TGTGCCAGCAGCTTGGGGCACAGTAACTATGGCTACACCTTC
J: TRBJ2-7; D: .; size: few; V: TRBV7-9; CDR3: CASSPPGALFYEQYF; DNA: TGTGCCAGCAGCCCCCCGGGTGCACTCTTCTACGAGCAGTACTTC
J: TRBJ2-3; D: TRBD1; size: .; V: TRBV9; CDR3: CASSVVGTGFDTQYF; DNA: TGTGCCAGCAGCGTAGTTGGGACAGGGTTTGATACGCAGTATTTT
J: TRBJ2-5; D: .; size: .; V: TRBV19; CDR3: CASSIVGLGRQETQYF; DNA: TGTGCCAGTAGTATAGTCGGGTTGGGTAGACAAGAGACCCAGTACTTC
J: TRBJ2-7; D: TRBD1; size: .; V: TRBV27; CDR3: CASRRTGGRYEQYF; DNA: TGTGCCAGCAGACGGACAGGGGGCCGGTACGAGCAGTACTTC